This T cell receptor beta chain emerged from a study of T cells after yellow fever vaccination. Study information: Fractions with few cells were prepared using SMART-Seq v4 Ultra Low Input.

Conversion of TCR transcripts into cDNA relied on 5'RACE template switching, which added a universal primer site and UMIs. From the 5' RACE reads, TCRdb called clonotypes with MiXCR, one entry per CDR3 protein. The sample consists of just under 600,000 distinct CDR3 sequences, roughly 14% of them appearing once. As concerns this clonotype: The antigen remains unidentified.

Overall study results and limits: Re-detected after boosting: most primary clones, almost 98% of CD4 and over 80% of CD8. Highly abundant clonotypes carried over from the bulk population could end up in FACS-sorted repertoires as contaminants.

The sequencing here drew on PBMCs, taken on the day of the yellow fever booster vaccination. This receptor was identified in a man between 25 and 39 years old who received the YFV17D yellow fever vaccine.

The DNA for the CDR3 is TGTGCCAGCAGCTTTTTTGGCGGGGAGCTGTTTTTT. As protein: CASSFFGGELFF. The chain combines TRBV5-6 with TRBJ2-2; D gene ambiguous. The CDR3 sequence is 12 residues long. V dropped 2 bases and J dropped 7 bases, with 6 bases sitting between them. Germline assignment: CDR1 SGHDT and CDR2 YYEEEE.